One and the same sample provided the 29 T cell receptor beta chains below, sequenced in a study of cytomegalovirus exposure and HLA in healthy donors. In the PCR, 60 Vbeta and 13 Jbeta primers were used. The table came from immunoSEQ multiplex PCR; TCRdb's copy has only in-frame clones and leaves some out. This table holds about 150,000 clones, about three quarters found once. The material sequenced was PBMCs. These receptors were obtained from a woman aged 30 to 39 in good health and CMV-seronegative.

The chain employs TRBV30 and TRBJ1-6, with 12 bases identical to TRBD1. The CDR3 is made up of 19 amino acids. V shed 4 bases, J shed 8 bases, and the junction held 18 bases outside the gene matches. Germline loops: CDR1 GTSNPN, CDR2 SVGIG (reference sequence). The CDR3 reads CAWTSRDRGPSRWDSPLHF. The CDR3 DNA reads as TGTGCCTGGACTTCTCGGGACAGGGGGCCTTCCCGATGGGATTCACCCCTCCACTTT.

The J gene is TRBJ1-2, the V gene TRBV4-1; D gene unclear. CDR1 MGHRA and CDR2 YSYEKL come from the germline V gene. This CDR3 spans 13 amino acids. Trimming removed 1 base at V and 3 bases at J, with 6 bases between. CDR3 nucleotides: TGCGCCAGCAGCCAAGTTTCCGACTATGGCTACACCTTC. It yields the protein CASSQVSDYGYTF.

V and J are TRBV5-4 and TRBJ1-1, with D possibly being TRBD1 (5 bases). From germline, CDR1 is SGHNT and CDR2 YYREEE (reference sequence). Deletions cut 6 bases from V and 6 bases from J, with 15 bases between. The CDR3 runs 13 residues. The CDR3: CASTPLGAAEAFF. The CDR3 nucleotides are TGTGCCAGCACCCCCCTTGGGGCGGCTGAAGCTTTCTTT.

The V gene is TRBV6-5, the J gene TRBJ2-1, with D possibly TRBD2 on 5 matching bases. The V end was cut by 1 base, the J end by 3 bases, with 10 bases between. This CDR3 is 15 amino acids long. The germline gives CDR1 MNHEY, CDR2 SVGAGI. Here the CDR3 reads CASSYLSSNYNEQFF. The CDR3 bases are TGTGCCAGCAGTTACTTGTCTAGCAACTACAATGAGCAGTTCTTC.

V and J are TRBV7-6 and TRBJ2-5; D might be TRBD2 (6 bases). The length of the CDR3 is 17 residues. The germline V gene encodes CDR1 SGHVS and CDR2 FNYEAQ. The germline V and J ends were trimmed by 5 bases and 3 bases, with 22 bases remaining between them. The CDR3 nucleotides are TGTGCCAGCAGCCCGGAAGTGGGCGGGGATGCCAAAGAGACCCAGTACTTC. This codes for CASSPEVGGDAKETQYF.

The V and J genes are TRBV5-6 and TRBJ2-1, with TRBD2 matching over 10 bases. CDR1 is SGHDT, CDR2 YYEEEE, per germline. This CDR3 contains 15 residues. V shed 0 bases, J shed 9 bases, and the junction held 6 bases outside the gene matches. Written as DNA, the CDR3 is TGTGCCAGCAGCTTGGAAGGTCTAGCGGGGGTTGAGCAGTTCTTC. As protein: CASSLEGLAGVEQFF.

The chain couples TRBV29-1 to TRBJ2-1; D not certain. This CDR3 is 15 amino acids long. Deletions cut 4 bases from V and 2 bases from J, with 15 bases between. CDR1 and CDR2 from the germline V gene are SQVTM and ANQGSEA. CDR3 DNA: TGCAGCGTTGGGATGCGACTGGTGACCTACAATGAGCAGTTCTTC. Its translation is CSVGMRLVTYNEQFF.

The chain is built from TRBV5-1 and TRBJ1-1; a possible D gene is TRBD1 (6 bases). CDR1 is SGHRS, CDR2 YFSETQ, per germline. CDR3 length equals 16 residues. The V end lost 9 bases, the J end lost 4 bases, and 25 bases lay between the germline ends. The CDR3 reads CATTLMGGAGPTEAFF. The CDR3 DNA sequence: TGCGCCACCACCCTGATGGGGGGGGCGGGGCCCACTGAAGCTTTCTTT.

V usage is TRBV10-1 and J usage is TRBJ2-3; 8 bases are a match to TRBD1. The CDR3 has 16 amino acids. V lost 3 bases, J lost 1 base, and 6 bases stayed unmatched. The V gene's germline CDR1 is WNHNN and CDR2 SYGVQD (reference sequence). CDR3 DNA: TGCGCCAGCAGTGATTTCACGACAGGGGGCACAGATACGCAGTATTTT. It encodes CASSDFTTGGTDTQYF.

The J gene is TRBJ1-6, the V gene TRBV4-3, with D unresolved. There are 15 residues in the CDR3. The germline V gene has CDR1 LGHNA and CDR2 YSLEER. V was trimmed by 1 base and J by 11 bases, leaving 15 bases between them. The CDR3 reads CASSQGAGLNPPLHF. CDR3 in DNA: TGCGCCAGCAGCCAAGGAGCAGGTCTAAATCCACCCCTCCACTTT.

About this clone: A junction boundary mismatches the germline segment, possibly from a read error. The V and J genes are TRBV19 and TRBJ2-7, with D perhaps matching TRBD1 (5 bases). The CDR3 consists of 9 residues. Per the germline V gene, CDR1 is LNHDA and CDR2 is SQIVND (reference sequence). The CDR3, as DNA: TGTGCCAGTAGCCAGGGTCCTCCCTTC. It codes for CASSQGPPF.

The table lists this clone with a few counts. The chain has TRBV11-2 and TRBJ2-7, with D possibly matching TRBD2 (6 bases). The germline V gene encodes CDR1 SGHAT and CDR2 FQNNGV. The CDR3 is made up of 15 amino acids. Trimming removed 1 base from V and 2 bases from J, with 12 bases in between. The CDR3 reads CASSLVAAATYEQYF. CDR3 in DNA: TGTGCCAGCAGCTTAGTAGCGGCTGCTACCTACGAGCAGTACTTC.

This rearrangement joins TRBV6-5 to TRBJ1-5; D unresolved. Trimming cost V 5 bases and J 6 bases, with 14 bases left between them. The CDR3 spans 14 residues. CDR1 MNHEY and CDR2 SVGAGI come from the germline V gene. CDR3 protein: CASSERREGQPQHF. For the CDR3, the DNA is TGTGCCAGCAGTGAAAGGAGGGAAGGTCAGCCCCAGCATTTT.

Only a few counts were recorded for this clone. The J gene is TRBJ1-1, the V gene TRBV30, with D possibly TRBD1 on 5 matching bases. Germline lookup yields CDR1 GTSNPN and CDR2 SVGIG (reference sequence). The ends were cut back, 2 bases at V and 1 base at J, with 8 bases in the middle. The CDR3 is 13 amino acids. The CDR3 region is CAWSFGGNTEAFF. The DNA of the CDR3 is TGTGCCTGGAGTTTCGGGGGGAACACTGAAGCTTTCTTT.

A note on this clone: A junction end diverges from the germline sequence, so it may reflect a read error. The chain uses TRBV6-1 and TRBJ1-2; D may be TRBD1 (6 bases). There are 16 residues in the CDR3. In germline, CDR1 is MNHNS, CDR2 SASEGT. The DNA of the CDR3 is TGTGCCAGAAGTGAAGCAAGGGTGACAGGCTTATATGGCTACACCTTC. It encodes CARSEARVTGLYGYTF.

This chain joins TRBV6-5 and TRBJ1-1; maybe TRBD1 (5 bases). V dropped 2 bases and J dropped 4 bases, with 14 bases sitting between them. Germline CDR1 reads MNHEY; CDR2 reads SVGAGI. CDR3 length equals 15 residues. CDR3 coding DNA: TGTGCCAGCAGTTACCGCAGGGAGGGGAGCACTGAAGCTTTCTTT. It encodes CASSYRREGSTEAFF.

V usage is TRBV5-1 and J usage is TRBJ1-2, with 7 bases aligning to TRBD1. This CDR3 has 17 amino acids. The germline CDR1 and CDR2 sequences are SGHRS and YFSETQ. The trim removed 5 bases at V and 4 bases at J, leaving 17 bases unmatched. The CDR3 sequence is CASSRQPTGASSYGYTF. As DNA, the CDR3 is TGCGCCAGCAGTCGCCAGCCTACAGGGGCTTCTAGCTATGGCTACACCTTC. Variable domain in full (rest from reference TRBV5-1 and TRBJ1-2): KAGVTQTPRYLIKTRGQQVTLSCSPISGHRSVSWYQQTPGQGLQFLFEYFSETQRNKGNFPGRFSGRQFSNSRSEMNVSTLELGDSALYLCASSRQPTGASSYGYTFGSGTRLTVV.

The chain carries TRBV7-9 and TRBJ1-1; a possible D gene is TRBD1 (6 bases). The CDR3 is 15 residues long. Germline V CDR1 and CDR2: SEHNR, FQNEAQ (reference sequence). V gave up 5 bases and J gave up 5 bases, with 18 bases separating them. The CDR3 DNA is TGTGCCAGCAGCCTTGATGACAGGCCGGAGACTGAAGCTTTCTTT. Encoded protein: CASSLDDRPETEAFF.

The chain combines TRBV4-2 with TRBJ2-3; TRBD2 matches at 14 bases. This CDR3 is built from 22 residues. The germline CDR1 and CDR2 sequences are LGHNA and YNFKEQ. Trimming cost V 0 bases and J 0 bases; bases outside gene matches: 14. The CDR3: CASSQDSLRGLAGATSTDTQYF. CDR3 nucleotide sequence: TGTGCCAGCAGCCAAGATAGTCTTAGGGGACTAGCGGGGGCCACTAGCACAGATACGCAGTATTTT.

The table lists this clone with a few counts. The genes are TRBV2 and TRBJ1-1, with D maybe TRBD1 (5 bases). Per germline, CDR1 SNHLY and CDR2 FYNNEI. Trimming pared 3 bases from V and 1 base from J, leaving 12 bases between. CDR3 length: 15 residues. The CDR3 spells CASSEAGSPNTEAFF. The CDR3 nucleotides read TGTGCCAGCAGTGAGGCAGGGTCCCCGAACACTGAAGCTTTCTTT.

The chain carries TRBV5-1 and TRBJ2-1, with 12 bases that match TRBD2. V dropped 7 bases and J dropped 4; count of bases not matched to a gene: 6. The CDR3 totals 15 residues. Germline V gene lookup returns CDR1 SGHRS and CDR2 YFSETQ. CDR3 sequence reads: CASSSGGAPYNEQFF. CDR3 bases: TGCGCCAGCTCTAGCGGGGGGGCTCCATACAATGAGCAGTTCTTC.

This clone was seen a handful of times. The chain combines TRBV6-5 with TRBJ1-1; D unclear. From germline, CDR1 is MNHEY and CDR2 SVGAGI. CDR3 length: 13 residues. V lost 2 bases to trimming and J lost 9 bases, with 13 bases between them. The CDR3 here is CASSYGPKVQAFF. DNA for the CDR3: TGTGCCAGCAGTTACGGGCCCAAAGTGCAAGCTTTCTTT.

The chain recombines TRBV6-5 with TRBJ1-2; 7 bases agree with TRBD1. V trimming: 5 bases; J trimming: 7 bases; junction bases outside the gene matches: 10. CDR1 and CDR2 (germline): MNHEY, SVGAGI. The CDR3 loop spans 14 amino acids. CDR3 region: CASSPDRVMGGYTF. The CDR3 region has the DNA TGTGCCAGCAGTCCCGACAGGGTCATGGGTGGCTACACCTTC.

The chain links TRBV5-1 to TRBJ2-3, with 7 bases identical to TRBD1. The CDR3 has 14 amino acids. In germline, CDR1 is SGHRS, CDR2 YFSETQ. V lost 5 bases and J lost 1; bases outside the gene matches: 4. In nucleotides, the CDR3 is TGCGCCAGCAGACCCGGGACAGGCACAGATACGCAGTATTTT. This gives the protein CASRPGTGTDTQYF.

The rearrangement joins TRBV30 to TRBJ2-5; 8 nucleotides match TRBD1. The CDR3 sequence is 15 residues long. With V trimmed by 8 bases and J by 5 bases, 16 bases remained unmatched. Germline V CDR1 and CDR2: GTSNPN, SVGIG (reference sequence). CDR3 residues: CAATRRTGRGETQYF. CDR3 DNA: TGTGCCGCGACCAGGAGGACAGGGAGAGGGGAGACCCAGTACTTC.

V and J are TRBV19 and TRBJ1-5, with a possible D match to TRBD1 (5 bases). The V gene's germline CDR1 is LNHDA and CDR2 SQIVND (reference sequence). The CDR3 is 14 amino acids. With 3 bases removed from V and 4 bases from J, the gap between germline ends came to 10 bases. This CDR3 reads CASSMAGGNQPQHF. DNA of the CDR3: TGTGCCAGTAGTATGGCGGGGGGAAATCAGCCCCAGCATTTT.

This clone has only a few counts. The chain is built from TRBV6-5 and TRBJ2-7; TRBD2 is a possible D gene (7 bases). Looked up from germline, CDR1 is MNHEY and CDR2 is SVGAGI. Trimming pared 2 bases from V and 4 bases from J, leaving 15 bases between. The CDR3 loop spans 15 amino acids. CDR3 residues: CASSYGGGEGYEQYF. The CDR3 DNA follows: TGTGCCAGCAGTTACGGCGGGGGCGAGGGGTACGAGCAGTACTTC.

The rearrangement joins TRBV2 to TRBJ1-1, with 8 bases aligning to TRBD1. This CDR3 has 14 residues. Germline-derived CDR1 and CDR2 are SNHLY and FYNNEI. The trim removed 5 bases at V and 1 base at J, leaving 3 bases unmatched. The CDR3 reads CASSSGTGNTEAFF. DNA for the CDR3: TGTGCCAGCAGTTCCGGGACAGGGAACACTGAAGCTTTCTTT.

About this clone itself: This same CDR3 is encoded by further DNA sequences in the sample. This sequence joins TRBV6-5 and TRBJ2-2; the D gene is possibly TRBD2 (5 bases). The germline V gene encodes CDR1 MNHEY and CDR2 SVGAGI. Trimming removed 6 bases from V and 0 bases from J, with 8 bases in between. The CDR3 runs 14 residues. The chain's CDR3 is CASRFGANTGELFF. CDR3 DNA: TGTGCCAGCAGATTCGGGGCGAACACCGGGGAGCTGTTTTTT.